Below, 6 T cell receptor beta chains from the same sample are listed, as sequenced in a study of OX40 agonist ivuxolimab in advanced cancers. The assay was immunoSEQ multiplex PCR, and TCRdb's table has in-frame clones only and misses some. The data contain about 70,000 clones, 80% to 90% of them singletons. The source material was CD4+ or CD8+ T cells sorted from blood, sampled in a trial of the OX40 agonist ivuxolimab. Receptor source: an adult with an advanced solid tumor such as melanoma, head and neck, liver or kidney cancer.

The chain links TRBV29-1 to TRBJ2-7; D gene unclear. The germline CDR1 and CDR2 sequences are SQVTM and ANQGSEA. The CDR3 covers 13 residues. With 3 bases removed from V and 5 bases from J, the gap between germline ends came to 14 bases. CDR3 sequence: CSVEGGGNNEQYF. The CDR3 coding sequence is TGCAGCGTTGAGGGCGGTGGGAACAACGAGCAGTACTTC.

Here the CDR3 reads CASSLVGYEQYF. CDR3 sequence (DNA): TGTGCCAGCAGCTTAGTCGGGTACGAGCAGTACTTC. This chain connects TRBV7-2 to TRBJ2-7; D not certain. Germline assignment: CDR1 SGHTA and CDR2 FQGNSA. The CDR3 contains 12 residues. V lost 1 base and J 4 bases, leaving 5 bases between the germline ends.

The chain employs TRBV2 and TRBJ2-7; 7 bases are a match to TRBD2. The CDR3 spans 15 residues. From germline, CDR1 is SNHLY and CDR2 FYNNEI. The J segment lost 9 bases and the V segment lost 3 bases, leaving 14 bases of the junction unmatched. DNA for the CDR3: TGTGCCAGCAGTGAGGACCAGCGGGGCCTTCGGGGGCAGTACTTC. It codes for CASSEDQRGLRGQYF.

The genes are TRBV14 and TRBJ2-1, with D hard to call. V was trimmed by 4 bases and J by 0 bases, leaving 7 bases between them. Looked up from germline, CDR1 is SGHDN and CDR2 is FVKESK. The length of the CDR3 is 14 residues. Here the CDR3 DNA reads TGTGCCAGCAGCCGGGCGAGCTCCTACAATGAGCAGTTCTTC. As protein: CASSRASSYNEQFF.

This rearrangement joins TRBV5-1 to TRBJ2-6; 7 bases agree with TRBD1. CDR1 SGHRS and CDR2 YFSETQ come from the germline V gene. Trimming at V came to 0 bases and at J to 0 bases, leaving 6 bases not matched to a gene. This CDR3 region has 18 residues. The CDR3 loop is CASSLGTGFPSGANVLTF. CDR3 DNA: TGCGCCAGCAGCTTGGGGACAGGCTTCCCCTCTGGGGCCAACGTCCTGACTTTC.

This rearrangement joins TRBV6-5 to TRBJ2-5; 7 bases map to TRBD2. The J call is doubtful: the DNA matches TRBJ2-7 better. The germline CDR1 and CDR2 sequences are MNHEY and SVGAGI. This CDR3 is 13 amino acids long. CDR3 protein: CASGEGFSYEQYF. CDR3 DNA sequence: TGTGCCAGCGGGGAGGGGTTCTCCTACGAGCAGTACTTC.